This T cell receptor beta chain was found in a study of shared clonotypes between healthy human individuals. Terminally differentiated effector memory CD45RA+ cells were left out of the naive CD8 fraction, which was CD45RO-negative and positively selected for CCR7. General study findings and limits: Non-shared clonotypes had lower generation probabilities than clonotypes shared by all four sorted-subset donors. Clonotype sharing levels among donors were expected to vary with sequencing depth.

The CDR3 sequence is 13 residues long. Trimming removed 3 bases at V and 1 base at J, with 6 bases between. From germline, CDR1 is LNHDA and CDR2 SQIVND (reference sequence). In the authors' workflow: Filtering differed since immunoSEQ provided only junctions, with no quality scores. Data came from immunoSEQ multiplex PCR; TCRdb stores just in-frame clones and leaves some out. V and J calls and clone size are copied from that table; D and trimming were computed from the DNA. Here the sample spans roughly 2,000,000 clones, 93% being singletons. This clone appeared a few times. No antigen is known for it.

Sample: naive CD8+ T cells from PBMCs. This receptor was obtained from a man aged 18 to 30 in good health. Some clones in this sample may be carry-over from other donors' samples. The chain combines TRBV19 with TRBJ1-1; a weak D match, TRBD1 (5 bases). CDR3: CASSMGENTEAFF. The CDR3 DNA sequence: TGTGCCAGTAGTATGGGGGAGAACACTGAAGCTTTCTTT.